These T cell receptor beta chains were read from a single sample in a study of T cells in Graves' hyperthyroidism and ophthalmopathy. TCRdb called the multiplex PCR reads again in MiXCR, with one record for every CDR3 protein. The table records about 640,000 distinct CDR3 sequences, around 20% of them present only once. The sequenced sample was blood. The receptors stem from a man between 25 and 39 years old with Graves' ophthalmopathy. Each CDR3 is given with its conserved first and last residue. D genes are given only for firm matches. The size entry is marked missing in some rows and otherwise reads once, few, many or a size class.

clone size	J gene	V gene	D gene	CDR3 DNA	CDR3 protein
few	TRBJ2-1	TRBV29-1	-	TGCAGCGTTGACTCCCTAGCGCGGTCCTACAATGAGCAGTTCTTC	CSVDSLARSYNEQFF
-	TRBJ1-1	TRBV4-2	TRBD1	TGTGCCAGCAGCCATACAGGGGAGAACACTGAAGCTTTCTTT	CASSHTGENTEAFF
many	TRBJ1-6	TRBV28	-	TGTGCCAGCAGTGCCCTGACATTTCGGGATAATTCACCCCTCCACTTT	CASSALTFRDNSPLHF
many	TRBJ1-5	TRBV20-1	-	TGCAGTGCTAGAACGGTGAATAGCAATCAGCCCCAGCATTTT	CSARTVNSNQPQHF
few	TRBJ2-1	TRBV9	TRBD2	TGTGCCAGCAGCCTAATCCCGACTAGCCAAAATGAGCAGTTCTTC	CASSLIPTSQNEQFF
many	TRBJ1-2	TRBV18	-	TGTGCCAGCAGCCCCGGACAGAACTATGGCTACACCTTC	CASSPGQNYGYTF
few	TRBJ2-2	TRBV7-2	-	TGTGCCAGCAGCTTTCAGGCGGTGGATAGGGGGGAGCTGTTTTTT	CASSFQAVDRGELFF
-	TRBJ2-3	TRBV7-3	TRBD2	TGTGCCAGCAGCTCCGGACTAGCGGGAGGGATCACAGATACGCAGTATTTT	CASSSGLAGGITDTQYF
-	TRBJ2-6	TRBV7-2	-	TGTGCCAGCAGCTTAGTCCTTCTCTCTGGGGCCAACGTCCTGACTTTC	CASSLVLLSGANVLTF
-	TRBJ2-3	TRBV27	TRBD1	TGTGCCAGCACACAGGGGGTGGGCACAGATACGCAGTATTTT	CASTQGVGTDTQYF
few	TRBJ2-1	TRBV5-4	TRBD1	TGTGCCAGCGGGGACAGGACCTACAATGAGCAGTTCTTC	CASGDRTYNEQFF
few	TRBJ2-3	TRBV5-8	TRBD2	TGTGCCAGCAGGCCTAGCGGGAGCGGAACAGATACGCAGTATTTT	CASRPSGSGTDTQYF
many	TRBJ1-1	TRBV24-1	-	TGTGCCACCAGTGAATCCGGGACGAACACTGAAGCTTTCTTT	CATSESGTNTEAFF
few	TRBJ2-1	TRBV6-1	TRBD2	TGTGCCAGCAGCCCTGGGACTAGCGACAATGAGCAGTTCTTC	CASSPGTSDNEQFF
many	TRBJ1-1	TRBV20-1	TRBD1	TGCAGTGCTCCAATTCCAGGGGGCCAGAACACTGAAGCTTTCTTT	CSAPIPGGQNTEAFF
-	TRBJ1-2	TRBV4-1	TRBD1	TGCGCCAGCAGCCACTGGACAGGGATGAGTGGCTACACCTTC	CASSHWTGMSGYTF